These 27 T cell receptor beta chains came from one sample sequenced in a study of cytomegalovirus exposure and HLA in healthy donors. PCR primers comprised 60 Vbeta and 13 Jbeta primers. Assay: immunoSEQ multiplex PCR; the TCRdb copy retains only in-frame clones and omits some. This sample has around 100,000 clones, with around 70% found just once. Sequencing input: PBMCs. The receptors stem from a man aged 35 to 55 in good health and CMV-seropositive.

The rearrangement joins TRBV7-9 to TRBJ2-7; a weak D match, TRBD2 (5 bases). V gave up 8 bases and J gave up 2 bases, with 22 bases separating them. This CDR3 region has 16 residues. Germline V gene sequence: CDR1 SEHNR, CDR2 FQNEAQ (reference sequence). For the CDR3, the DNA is TGTGCCAGCGCCGTGATGGCGGGCCCAATCCCCTACGAGCAGTACTTC. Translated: CASAVMAGPIPYEQYF.

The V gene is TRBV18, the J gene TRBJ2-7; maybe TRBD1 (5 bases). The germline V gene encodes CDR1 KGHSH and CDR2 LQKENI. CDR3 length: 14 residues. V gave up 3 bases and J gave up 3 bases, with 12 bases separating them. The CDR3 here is CASSPGQGLYEQYV. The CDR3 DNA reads TGTGCCAGCTCACCGGGCCAGGGCCTCTACGAGCAGTACGTC.

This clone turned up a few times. The chain's CDR3 is CAWILWADNQPQHF. The CDR3 nucleotides are TGTGCCTGGATCCTTTGGGCCGACAATCAGCCCCAGCATTTT. The chain is built from TRBV30 and TRBJ1-5; D remains unclear. The CDR3 consists of 14 residues. The V end was cut by 4 bases, the J end by 3 bases, with 13 bases between. CDR1 and CDR2 (germline): GTSNPN, SVGIG (reference sequence).

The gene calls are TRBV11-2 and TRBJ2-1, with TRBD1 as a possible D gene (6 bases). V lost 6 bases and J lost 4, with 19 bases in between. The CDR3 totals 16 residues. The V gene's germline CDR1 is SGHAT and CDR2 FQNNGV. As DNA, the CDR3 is TGTGCCAGCAGTTCCCATGCCGGGACACATTACAATGAGCAGTTCTTC. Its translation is CASSSHAGTHYNEQFF.

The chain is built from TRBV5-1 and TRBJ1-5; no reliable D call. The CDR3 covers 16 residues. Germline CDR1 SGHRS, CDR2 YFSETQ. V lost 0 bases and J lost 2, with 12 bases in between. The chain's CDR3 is CASSLEGGGGNQPQHF. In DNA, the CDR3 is TGCGCCAGCAGCTTGGAAGGCGGAGGTGGCAATCAGCCCCAGCATTTT.

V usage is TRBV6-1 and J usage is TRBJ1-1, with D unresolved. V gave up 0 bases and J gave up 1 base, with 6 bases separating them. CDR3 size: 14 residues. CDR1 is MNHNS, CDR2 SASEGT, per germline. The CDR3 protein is CASSEATTNTEAFF. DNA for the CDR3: TGTGCCAGCAGTGAAGCGACAACGAACACTGAAGCTTTCTTT.

The CDR3 protein is CASSGESYEQYF. In DNA form, the CDR3 reads TGTGCCAGCTCAGGGGAGTCCTACGAGCAGTACTTC. The chain employs TRBV18 and TRBJ2-7; TRBD2 might be the D (5 bases). CDR3 length: 12 residues. Germline assignment: CDR1 KGHSH and CDR2 LQKENI. V was trimmed by 5 bases and J by 1 base, leaving 6 bases between them.

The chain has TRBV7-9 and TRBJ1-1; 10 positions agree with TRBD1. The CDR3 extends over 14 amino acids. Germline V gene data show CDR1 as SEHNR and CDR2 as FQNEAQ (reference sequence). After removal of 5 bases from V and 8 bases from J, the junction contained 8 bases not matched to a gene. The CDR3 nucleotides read TGTGCCAGCAGCATGGGGACAGGGGAGGTCGAAGCTTTCTTT. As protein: CASSMGTGEVEAFF.

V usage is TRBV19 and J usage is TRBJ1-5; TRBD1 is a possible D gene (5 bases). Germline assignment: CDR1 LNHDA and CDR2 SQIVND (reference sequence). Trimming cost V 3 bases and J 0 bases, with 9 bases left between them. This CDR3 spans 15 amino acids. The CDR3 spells CASSMQGGSNQPQHF. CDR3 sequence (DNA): TGTGCCAGTAGTATGCAGGGTGGTAGCAATCAGCCCCAGCATTTT.

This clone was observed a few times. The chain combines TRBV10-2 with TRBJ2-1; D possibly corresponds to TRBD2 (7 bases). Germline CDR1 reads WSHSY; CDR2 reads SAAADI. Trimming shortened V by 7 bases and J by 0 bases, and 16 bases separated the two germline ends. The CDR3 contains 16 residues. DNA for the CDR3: TGCGCCAGCACAACCAGGGGACTAAGCTCCTACAATGAGCAGTTCTTC. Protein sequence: CASTTRGLSSYNEQFF.

The CDR3 nucleotides are TGTGCCAGCTCACCGGGACAGGGACTTAGCACTGAGCAGTTCTTC. Translating gives CASSPGQGLSTEQFF. This chain links TRBV18 with TRBJ2-1; 9 nucleotides align to TRBD1. The germline gives CDR1 KGHSH, CDR2 LQKENI. The CDR3 sequence is 15 residues long. The trim removed 3 bases at V and 9 bases at J, leaving 9 bases unmatched.

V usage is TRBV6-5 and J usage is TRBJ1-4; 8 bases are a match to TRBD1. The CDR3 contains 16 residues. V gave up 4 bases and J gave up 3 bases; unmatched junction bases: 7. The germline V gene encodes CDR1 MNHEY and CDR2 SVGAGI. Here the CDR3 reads CASSLGQGQANEKLFF. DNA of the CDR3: TGTGCCAGCAGTTTAGGACAGGGCCAGGCTAATGAAAAACTGTTTTTT.

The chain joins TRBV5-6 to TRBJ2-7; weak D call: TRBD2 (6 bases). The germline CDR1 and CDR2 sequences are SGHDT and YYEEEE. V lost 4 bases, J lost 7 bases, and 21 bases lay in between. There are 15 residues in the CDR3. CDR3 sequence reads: CASSQLASDAGEQYF. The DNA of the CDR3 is TGTGCCAGCAGCCAACTAGCAAGTGACGCGGGGGAGCAGTACTTC.

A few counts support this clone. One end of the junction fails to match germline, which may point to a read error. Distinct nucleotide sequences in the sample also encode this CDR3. The CDR3 DNA sequence: TGTGCCAGCAGCAGGGGGTCGAGCACCGGGGAGCTGTTTTTT. Translated: CASSRGSSTGELFF. The V call is TRBV5-1, the J call TRBJ2-2; 7 bases line up with TRBD1. This CDR3 has 14 residues. Germline values: CDR1 SGHRS, CDR2 YFSETQ.

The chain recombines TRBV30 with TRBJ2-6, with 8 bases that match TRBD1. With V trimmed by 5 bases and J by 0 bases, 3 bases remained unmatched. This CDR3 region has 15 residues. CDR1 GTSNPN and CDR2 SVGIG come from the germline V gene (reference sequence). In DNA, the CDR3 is TGTGCCTGGCCGGGACAGGTCTCTGGGGCCAACGTCCTGACTTTC. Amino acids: CAWPGQVSGANVLTF. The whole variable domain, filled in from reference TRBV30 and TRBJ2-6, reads SQTIHQWPATLVQPVGSPLSLECTVEGTSNPNLYWYRQAAGRGLQLLFYSVGIGQISSEVPQNLSASRPQDRQFILSSKKLLLSDSGFYLCAWPGQVSGANVLTFGAGSRLTVL.

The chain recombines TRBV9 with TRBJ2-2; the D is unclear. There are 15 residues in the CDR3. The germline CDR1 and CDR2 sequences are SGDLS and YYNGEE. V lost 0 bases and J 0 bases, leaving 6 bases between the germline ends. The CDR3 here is CASSVDGTNTGELFF. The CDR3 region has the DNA TGTGCCAGCAGCGTAGACGGTACGAACACCGGGGAGCTGTTTTTT.

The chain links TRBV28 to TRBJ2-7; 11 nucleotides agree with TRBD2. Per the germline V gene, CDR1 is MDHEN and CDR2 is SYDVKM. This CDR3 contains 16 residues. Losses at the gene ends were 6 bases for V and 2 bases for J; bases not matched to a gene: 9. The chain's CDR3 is CASSSGTSGSTYEQYF. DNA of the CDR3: TGTGCCAGCAGCTCTGGGACTAGCGGTTCTACCTACGAGCAGTACTTC.

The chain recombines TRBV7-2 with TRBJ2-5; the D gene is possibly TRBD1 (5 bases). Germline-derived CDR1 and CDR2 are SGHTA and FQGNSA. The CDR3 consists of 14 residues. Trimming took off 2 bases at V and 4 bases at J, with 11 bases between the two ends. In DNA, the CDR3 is TGTGCCAGCAGCTTACCCGGCAGGGCAGAGACCCAGTACTTC. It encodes CASSLPGRAETQYF.

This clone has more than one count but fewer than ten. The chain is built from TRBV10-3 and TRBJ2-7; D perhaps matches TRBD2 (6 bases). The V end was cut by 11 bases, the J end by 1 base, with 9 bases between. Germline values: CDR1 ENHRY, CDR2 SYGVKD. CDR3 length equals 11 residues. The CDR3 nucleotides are TGTGCCGGGGGGTCGTCCTACGAGCAGTACTTC. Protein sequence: CAGGSSYEQYF.

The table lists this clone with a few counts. CDR3: CASSLIPDRVGNTIYF. DNA for the CDR3: TGTGCCAGCTCACTCATTCCGGACAGGGTTGGAAACACCATATATTTT. V is TRBV18 and J is TRBJ1-3; TRBD1 agrees at 8 bases. The CDR3 consists of 16 residues. V was pared by 4 bases and J by 3 bases, with 8 bases of the junction left unmatched. CDR1 and CDR2 (germline): KGHSH, LQKENI. Using reference TRBV18 and TRBJ1-3 for the parts outside the CDR3, the full variable domain is NAGVMQNPRHLVRRRGQEARLRCSPMKGHSHVYWYRQLPEEGLKFMVYLQKENIIDESGMPKERFSAEFPKEGPSILRIQQVVRGDSAAYFCASSLIPDRVGNTIYFGEGSWLTVV.

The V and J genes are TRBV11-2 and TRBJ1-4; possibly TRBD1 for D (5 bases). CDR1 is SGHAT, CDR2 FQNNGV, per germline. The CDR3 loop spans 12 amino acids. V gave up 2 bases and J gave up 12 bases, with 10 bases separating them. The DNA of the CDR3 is TGTGCCAGCAGCTTATGGTCGGGGGAACTGTTTTTT. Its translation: CASSLWSGELFF.

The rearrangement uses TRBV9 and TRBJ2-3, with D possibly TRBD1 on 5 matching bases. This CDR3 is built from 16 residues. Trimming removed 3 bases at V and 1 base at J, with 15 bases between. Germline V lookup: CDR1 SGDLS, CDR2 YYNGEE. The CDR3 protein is CASSGRGATGTDTQYF. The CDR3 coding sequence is TGTGCCAGCAGCGGGCGTGGGGCTACAGGCACAGATACGCAGTATTTT. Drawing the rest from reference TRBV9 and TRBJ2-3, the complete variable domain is DSGVTQTPKHLITATGQRVTLRCSPRSGDLSVYWYQQSLDQGLQFLIQYYNGEERAKGNILERFSAQQFPDLHSELNLSSLELGDSALYFCASSGRGATGTDTQYFGPGTRLTVL.

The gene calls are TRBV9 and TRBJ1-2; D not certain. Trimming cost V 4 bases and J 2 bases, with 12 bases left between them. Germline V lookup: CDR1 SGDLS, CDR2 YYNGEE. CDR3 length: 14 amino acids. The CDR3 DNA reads TGTGCCAGCAGCCTGACGACTGTCAACTATGGCTACACCTTC. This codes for CASSLTTVNYGYTF.

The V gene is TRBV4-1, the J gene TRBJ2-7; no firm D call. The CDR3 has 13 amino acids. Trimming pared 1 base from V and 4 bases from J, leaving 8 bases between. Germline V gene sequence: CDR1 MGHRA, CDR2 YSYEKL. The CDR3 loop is CASSQGPPYEQYF. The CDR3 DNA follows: TGCGCCAGCAGCCAAGGGCCACCGTACGAGCAGTACTTC.

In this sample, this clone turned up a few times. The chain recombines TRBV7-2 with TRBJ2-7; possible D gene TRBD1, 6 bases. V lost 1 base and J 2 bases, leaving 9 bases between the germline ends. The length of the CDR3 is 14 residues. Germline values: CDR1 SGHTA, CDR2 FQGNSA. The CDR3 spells CASSLGRGPYEQYF. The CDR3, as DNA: TGTGCCAGCAGCTTAGGCAGGGGTCCCTACGAGCAGTACTTC.

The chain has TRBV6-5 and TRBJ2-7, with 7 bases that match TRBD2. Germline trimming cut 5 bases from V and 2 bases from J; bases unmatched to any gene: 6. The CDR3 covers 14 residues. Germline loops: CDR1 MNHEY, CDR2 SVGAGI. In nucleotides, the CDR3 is TGTGCCAGCAGTGCAAGGGACTACCCCTACGAGCAGTACGTC. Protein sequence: CASSARDYPYEQYV.

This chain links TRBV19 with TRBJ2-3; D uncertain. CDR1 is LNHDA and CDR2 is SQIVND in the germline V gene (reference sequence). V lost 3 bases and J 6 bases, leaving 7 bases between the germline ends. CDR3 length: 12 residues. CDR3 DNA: TGTGCCAGTAGTATCCAAGAGGATACGCAGTATTTT. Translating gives CASSIQEDTQYF. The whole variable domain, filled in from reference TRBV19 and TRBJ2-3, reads DGGITQSPKYLFRKEGQNVTLSCEQNLNHDAMYWYRQDPGQGLRLIYYSQIVNDFQKGDIAEGYSVSREKKESFPLTVTSAQKNPTAFYLCASSIQEDTQYFGPGTRLTVL.